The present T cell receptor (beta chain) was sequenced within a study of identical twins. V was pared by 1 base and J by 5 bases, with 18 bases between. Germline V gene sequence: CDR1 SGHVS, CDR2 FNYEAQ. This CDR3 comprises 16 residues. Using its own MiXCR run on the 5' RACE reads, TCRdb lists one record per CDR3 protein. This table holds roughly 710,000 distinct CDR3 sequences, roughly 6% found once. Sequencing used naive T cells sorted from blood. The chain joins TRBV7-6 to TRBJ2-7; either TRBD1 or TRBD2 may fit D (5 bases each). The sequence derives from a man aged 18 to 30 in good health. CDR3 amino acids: CASSLGTSGLGDEQYF. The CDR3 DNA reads TGTGCCAGCAGCTTAGGTACATCCGGACTGGGGGACGAGCAGTACTTC.